Following are 21 T cell receptor beta chains from one sample sequenced in a study of blood T cell repertoires in COVID-19. Clones were read by immunoSEQ multiplex PCR, and TCRdb kept only the in-frame ones, dropping some. This sample has about 310,000 clones, with 90% found just once. Sequenced material: PBMCs or T cells enriched from blood (not recorded which). The receptor set was obtained from a woman younger than 30 with acute COVID-19.

This chain joins TRBV5-6 and TRBJ2-5; TRBD2 matches at 8 bases. Germline trimming cut 4 bases from V and 5 bases from J; bases unmatched to any gene: 7. CDR1 and CDR2 (germline): SGHDT, YYEEEE. The CDR3 has 14 residues. The CDR3 nucleotides read TGTGCCAGCAGCCGGGGACTAGGGGGTGAGACCCAGTACTTC. Its translation is CASSRGLGGETQYF.

V usage is TRBV11-2 and J usage is TRBJ2-7; 11 positions agree with TRBD1. Germline CDR1 and CDR2: SGHAT and FQNNGV. The ends lost 5 bases at V and 1 base at J; junction bases unmatched: 10. The CDR3 has 17 amino acids. CDR3 in DNA: TGTGCCAGCAGCCCCCTCAGGGGGACAGGGGGGTCCTACGAGCAGTACTTC. Protein sequence: CASSPLRGTGGSYEQYF.

The DNA of the CDR3 is TGTGCCAGCAGTGAACGGTTTTTCAATGAGCAGTTCTTC. Protein product: CASSERFFNEQFF. The rearrangement uses TRBV2 and TRBJ2-1, with unresolved D. Germline CDR1 reads SNHLY; CDR2 reads FYNNEI. The V and J ends lost 2 bases and 6 bases respectively, with 8 bases between them. The CDR3 is 13 amino acids.

This clone was picked up one time. Other DNA sequences within the sample encode an identical CDR3. CDR3 sequence (DNA): TGCGCCAGCAGCCTCCTTGGGACAGGTAGCAATCAGCCCCAGCATTTT. Translation gives CASSLLGTGSNQPQHF. V is TRBV5-1 and J is TRBJ1-5, with 8 bases matching TRBD1. There are 16 residues in the CDR3. V shed 4 bases and J 0 bases; nucleotides not matched to a gene: 6. From germline, CDR1 is SGHRS and CDR2 YFSETQ.

The chain carries TRBV28 and TRBJ2-7; no reliable D call. Germline CDR1 is MDHEN and CDR2 is SYDVKM. The ends were cut back, 2 bases at V and 4 bases at J, with 9 bases in the middle. The CDR3 extends over 13 amino acids. The CDR3: CASSLGDFYEQYF. DNA of the CDR3: TGTGCCAGCAGTTTAGGAGATTTTTACGAGCAGTACTTC.

This chain links TRBV9 with TRBJ2-5; the match to TRBD2 covers 9 bases. The germline V gene encodes CDR1 SGDLS and CDR2 YYNGEE. CDR3 length equals 17 residues. J gave up 1 base and V 3 bases, and 10 bases lay outside the gene matches. CDR3 sequence: CASSGWYETSGQETQYF. The CDR3 nucleotides read TGTGCCAGCAGCGGGTGGTACGAGACTAGCGGCCAAGAGACCCAGTACTTC.

The chain links TRBV18 to TRBJ1-2; the D is unclear. Deletions cut 3 bases from V and 2 bases from J, with 13 bases between. The CDR3 is made up of 15 amino acids. Germline values: CDR1 KGHSH, CDR2 LQKENI. The CDR3 DNA is TGTGCCAGCTCACCCCGGGTTGCGGGGAACTATGGCTACACCTTC. Protein sequence: CASSPRVAGNYGYTF.

This chain links TRBV21-1 with TRBJ1-2; the table names TRBD1, a call not compared with the DNA. TRBV21-1 is listed as a pseudogene. CDR3 length equals 14 residues. DNA of the CDR3: TGTGCCAGCAGCAAAGCACGCCAGAACTATGGCTACACCTTC. Protein: CASSKARQNYGYTF.

J is TRBJ1-2 and V is TRBV7-3; 9 bases line up with TRBD1. There are 15 residues in the CDR3. The V gene's germline CDR1 is SGHTA and CDR2 FQGTGA. Trimming removed 5 bases from V and 0 bases from J; junction bases left unmatched: 4. CDR3 sequence: CASSPGQGPNYGYTF. The CDR3 DNA sequence: TGTGCCAGCAGCCCGGGACAGGGACCTAACTATGGCTACACCTTC. The whole variable domain, remainder taken from reference TRBV7-3 and TRBJ1-2, is GAGVSQTPSNKVTEKGKYVELRCDPISGHTALYWYRQSLGQGPEFLIYFQGTGAADDSGLPNDRFFAVRPEGSVSTLKIQRTERGDSAVYLCASSPGQGPNYGYTFGSGTRLTVV.

The chain carries TRBV27 and TRBJ2-1; D is possibly TRBD1 (5 bases). The CDR3 sequence is 12 residues long. The V end lost 4 bases, the J end lost 8 bases, and 9 bases lay between the germline ends. Per the germline V gene, CDR1 is MNHEY and CDR2 is SMNVEV (reference sequence). CDR3 sequence (DNA): TGTGCCAGCAGTTACAAAGGGGATGAGCAGTTCTTC. Protein sequence: CASSYKGDEQFF.

This sequence joins TRBV5-8 and TRBJ2-5; 12 bases align to TRBD1. Germline V CDR1 and CDR2: SGHTS, YDEGEE. The CDR3 has 16 amino acids. V was pared by 0 bases and J by 4 bases, with 4 bases of the junction left unmatched. This chain's CDR3 is CASSLGGTGGLETQYF. The CDR3 nucleotides are TGTGCCAGCAGCTTGGGAGGGACAGGGGGCTTAGAGACCCAGTACTTC.

V and J are TRBV18 and TRBJ1-4, with unresolved D. CDR3 size: 13 residues. Germline V lookup: CDR1 KGHSH, CDR2 LQKENI. V lost 2 bases and J 8 bases, leaving 9 bases between the germline ends. CDR3 region: CASSPFQEEKLFF. DNA of the CDR3: TGTGCCAGCTCACCATTCCAGGAAGAAAAACTGTTTTTT.

This clone occurred once. The gene calls are TRBV6-2 or TRBV6-3 and TRBJ1-2; TRBD1 aligns across 9 bases. The germline V gene encodes CDR1 MNHEY and CDR2 SVGEGT. J was trimmed by 8 bases and V by 0 bases; bases with no gene match: 4. CDR3 length: 14 amino acids. CDR3 in amino acids: CASSYSETGGGYTF. The CDR3 DNA reads TGTGCCAGCAGTTACTCGGAGACAGGGGGAGGCTACACCTTC.

This chain uses TRBV5-5 with TRBJ2-6, with D unclear. CDR1 and CDR2 (germline): SGHKS, YYEKEE (reference sequence). V was cut by 1 base and J by 0 bases, with 5 bases left in between. The length of the CDR3 is 15 residues. The CDR3 spells CASSLLYSGANVLTF. In nucleotides, the CDR3 is TGTGCCAGCAGCTTGCTATACTCTGGGGCCAACGTCCTGACTTTC. Full variable domain (remainder filled in from reference TRBV5-5 and TRBJ2-6): DAGVTQSPTHLIKTRGQQVTLRCSPISGHKSVSWYQQVLGQGPQFIFQYYEKEERGRGNFPDRFSARQFPNYSSELNVNALLLGDSALYLCASSLLYSGANVLTFGAGSRLTVL.

The table lists this clone with a count of one. The V call is TRBV11-2, the J call TRBJ1-4, with TRBD1 as a possible D gene (6 bases). The V end was cut by 0 bases, the J end by 15 bases, with 14 bases between. Germline values: CDR1 SGHAT, CDR2 FQNNGV. This CDR3 has 13 amino acids. The CDR3 region is CASSLDLYRDVFF. The CDR3 DNA reads as TGTGCCAGCAGCTTAGATTTATACAGGGACGTGTTTTTT.

A remark on this clone: Sequence at one end of the junction differs from germline and may be a read error. The CDR3 region has the DNA TGTGCTAGCAGCTTAGACACAGGGGCCACCGGGGAGCTGTTTTTT. Protein product: CASSLDTGATGELFF. The chain joins TRBV7-7 to TRBJ2-2; TRBD1 matches 7 bases. The length of the CDR3 is 15 residues. Germline V gene lookup returns CDR1 SSHAT and CDR2 FNYEAQ (reference sequence).

The chain combines TRBV28 with TRBJ2-1; a weak D match, TRBD1 (6 bases). Trimming pared 7 bases from V and 5 bases from J, leaving 18 bases between. The CDR3 is 15 residues long. The germline gives CDR1 MDHEN, CDR2 SYDVKM. This CDR3 reads CASTIGGQLNNEQFF. CDR3 coding DNA: TGTGCCAGCACAATCGGCGGACAGCTTAACAATGAGCAGTTCTTC.

The chain is built from TRBV10-3 and TRBJ2-3; 7 positions match TRBD1. Germline CDR1 ENHRY, CDR2 SYGVKD. This CDR3 contains 14 residues. The J segment lost 4 bases and the V segment lost 8 bases, leaving 9 bases of the junction unmatched. The CDR3 nucleotides read TGTGCCATCGCGACAGGGAAGAACGCAGATACGCAGTATTTT. Translated: CAIATGKNADTQYF.

V and J are TRBV16 and TRBJ1-2; 10 bases map to TRBD1. The CDR3 length is 15 residues. Germline loops: CDR1 KGHSY, CDR2 FQNENV. Trimming cost V 4 bases and J 6 bases; bases outside gene matches: 8. The CDR3 DNA follows: TGTGCCAGCAGCCCGATCGACAGGGGGCGGGATGGCTACACCTTC. Encoded protein: CASSPIDRGRDGYTF.

The chain combines TRBV28 with TRBJ1-3; D is uncertain. With 7 bases removed from V and 4 bases from J, the gap between germline ends came to 8 bases. Germline CDR1 and CDR2: MDHEN and SYDVKM. This CDR3 is 12 amino acids long. The CDR3 DNA reads as TGTGCCAGCAACATAAAGGGAAACACCATATATTTT. The encoded protein is CASNIKGNTIYF.

The V and J genes are TRBV18 and TRBJ2-5; 9 bases match TRBD1. Germline assignment: CDR1 KGHSH and CDR2 LQKENI. The CDR3 has 15 amino acids. Germline trimming cut 4 bases from V and 4 bases from J; bases unmatched to any gene: 7. The CDR3: CASSRTGEEGETQYF. In nucleotides, the CDR3 is TGTGCCAGCTCACGGACAGGGGAAGAGGGAGAGACCCAGTACTTC.